The 30 T cell receptor beta chains given below trace back to one sample, sequenced in a study of cytomegalovirus exposure and HLA in healthy donors. Repertoires were generated with immunoSEQ multiplex PCR, while TCRdb's copy carries only in-frame clones and drops some. This table holds fewer than 200,000 clones, 89% found once. Sequenced: PBMCs. These receptors all stem from a man aged 18 to 30 in good health and CMV-seropositive.

This chain's CDR3 is CASSWDSYGYTF. The CDR3 DNA is TGTGCCAGCAGTTGGGACAGCTATGGCTACACCTTC. The genes are TRBV25-1 and TRBJ1-2; 7 bases agree with TRBD1. The CDR3 length is 12 residues. Germline-derived CDR1 and CDR2 are MGHDK and SYGVNS. V lost 5 bases to trimming and J lost 4 bases; unmatched junction nucleotides: 1.

The chain carries TRBV19 and TRBJ1-4; D gene ambiguous. The germline V gene has CDR1 LNHDA and CDR2 SQIVND (reference sequence). This CDR3 contains 14 residues. Trimming removed 8 bases from V and 1 base from J, with 11 bases in between. CDR3 in amino acids: CASATGETNEKLFF. For the CDR3, the DNA is TGTGCCAGTGCTACCGGGGAAACTAATGAAAAACTGTTTTTT.

CDR3 region: CASSQDTGPMGYSEQYF. CDR3 in DNA: TGCGCCAGCAGCCAAGATACAGGTCCGATGGGATACTCCGAGCAGTACTTC. The rearrangement links TRBV4-1 to TRBJ2-7, with a weak D call TRBD1 (5 bases). V lost 0 bases and J 6 bases, leaving 21 bases between the germline ends. Germline assignment: CDR1 MGHRA and CDR2 YSYEKL. The CDR3 extends over 17 amino acids.

This chain connects TRBV6-5 to TRBJ1-1, with D perhaps TRBD1 (5 bases). Trimming left V 7 bases short and J 5 bases short, with 17 bases between. The CDR3 is made up of 14 amino acids. Germline V gene data show CDR1 as MNHEY and CDR2 as SVGAGI. The CDR3 bases are TGTGCCAGCAACCTTAAGGGGAAGGGTACTGAAGCTTTCTTT. This translates into CASNLKGKGTEAFF.

The chain links TRBV7-3 to TRBJ2-2; the D gene is possibly TRBD1 (6 bases). The CDR3 consists of 16 residues. CDR1 and CDR2 from the germline V gene are SGHTA and FQGTGA. The V and J ends lost 2 bases and 6 bases respectively, with 16 bases between them. Here the CDR3 DNA reads TGTGCCAGCAGCTTATGGGGGCATAGGGGACCCGGGGAGCTGTTTTTT. Translation gives CASSLWGHRGPGELFF. Filled out from reference TRBV7-3 and TRBJ2-2, the complete variable domain reads GAGVSQTPSNKVTEKGKYVELRCDPISGHTALYWYRQSLGQGPEFLIYFQGTGAADDSGLPNDRFFAVRPEGSVSTLKIQRTERGDSAVYLCASSLWGHRGPGELFFGEGSRLTVL.

The chain carries TRBV5-6 and TRBJ2-7; the D gene is possibly TRBD1 (6 bases). The V and J ends lost 1 base and 7 bases respectively, with 9 bases between them. Germline CDR1 and CDR2: SGHDT and YYEEEE. The CDR3 is 12 residues long. The CDR3 region has the DNA TGTGCCAGCAGCTTGACAGGGAGTGAGCAGTACTTC. Translated: CASSLTGSEQYF.

This chain's CDR3 is CASSLKTTREGNTIYF. In DNA, the CDR3 is TGCGCCAGCAGCTTGAAGACCACGAGGGAAGGAAACACCATATATTTT. This chain links TRBV5-1 with TRBJ1-3, with D unclear. The germline V gene encodes CDR1 SGHRS and CDR2 YFSETQ. CDR3 length equals 16 residues. Trimming left V 1 base short and J 4 bases short, with 15 bases between.

The chain recombines TRBV28 with TRBJ2-6, with 10 bases fitting TRBD2. Germline V gene sequence: CDR1 MDHEN, CDR2 SYDVKM. The CDR3 consists of 17 residues. The V segment lost 7 bases and the J segment 2 bases; nucleotides outside the gene matches: 8. The CDR3 nucleotides read TGTGCCAGCATCGCTAGCGGGAGAACAGCTGGGGCCAACGTCCTGACTTTC. It yields the protein CASIASGRTAGANVLTF.

Comments on this clone: This CDR3 is also generated by other DNA sequences in the sample. The V call is TRBV6-1, the J call TRBJ2-1, with TRBD2 as a possible D gene (6 bases). V was pared by 1 base and J by 7 bases, with 8 bases between. The CDR3 length is 13 residues. The germline V gene has CDR1 MNHNS and CDR2 SASEGT. The chain's CDR3 is CASSEGRGNEQFF. CDR3 DNA: TGTGCCAGCAGTGAAGGTCGGGGGAATGAGCAGTTCTTC.

The chain employs TRBV2 and TRBJ2-5, with a weak D call TRBD2 (5 bases). Trimming cost V 4 bases and J 0 bases, with 6 bases left between them. Germline CDR1 is SNHLY and CDR2 is FYNNEI. This CDR3 is built from 13 residues. As DNA, the CDR3 is TGTGCCAGCAGTGTGGACTACCAAGAGACCCAGTACTTC. Its translation: CASSVDYQETQYF.

CDR3 loop: CAISESDRGSDTQYF. DNA of the CDR3: TGTGCCATCAGTGAGTCCGACAGGGGTTCCGATACGCAGTATTTT. The V call is TRBV10-3, the J call TRBJ2-3, with TRBD1 identical over 8 bases. The CDR3 covers 15 residues. The germline CDR1 and CDR2 sequences are ENHRY and SYGVKD. V lost 0 bases, J lost 6 bases, and 5 bases stayed unmatched.

The chain employs TRBV28 and TRBJ2-7; 9 bases are a match to TRBD1. Germline lookup yields CDR1 MDHEN and CDR2 SYDVKM. This CDR3 is 13 amino acids long. Trimming cost V 8 bases and J 0 bases; bases outside gene matches: 2. The DNA for the CDR3 is TGTGCCAGCCAGACAGGGGGCTCCTACGAGCAGTACTTC. Its protein is CASQTGGSYEQYF. Full variable domain (outside the CDR3, taken from reference TRBV28 and TRBJ2-7): DVKVTQSSRYLVKRTGEKVFLECVQDMDHENMFWYRQDPGLGLRLIYFSYDVKMKEKGDIPEGYSVSREKKERFSLILESASTNQTSMYLCASQTGGSYEQYFGPGTRLTVT.

This clone was picked up one time. The chain recombines TRBV5-5 with TRBJ1-2; D is uncertain. The CDR3 is 14 residues long. Trimming left V 1 base short and J 10 bases short, with 17 bases between. CDR1 is SGHKS, CDR2 YYEKEE, per germline (reference sequence). The CDR3 sequence: CASSLHPGFRLYTF. DNA of the CDR3: TGTGCCAGCAGCTTGCACCCGGGATTCCGTCTCTACACCTTC.

The V and J genes are TRBV5-1 and TRBJ1-4; 8 bases agree with TRBD1. The germline CDR1 and CDR2 sequences are SGHRS and YFSETQ. Trimming cost V 0 bases and J 8 bases; bases outside gene matches: 6. The CDR3 extends over 15 amino acids. CDR3 sequence reads: CASSLAPDRGEKLFF. The CDR3 DNA is TGCGCCAGCAGCTTGGCCCCCGACAGGGGCGAAAAACTGTTTTTT.

The chain links TRBV10-3 to TRBJ2-1; a weak D match, TRBD1 (6 bases). Trimming removed 7 bases from V and 0 bases from J, with 10 bases in between. Germline lookup yields CDR1 ENHRY and CDR2 SYGVKD. This CDR3 region has 14 residues. For the CDR3, the DNA is TGTGCCATCACCGGACAGAGCTCCTACAATGAGCAGTTCTTC. Translated: CAITGQSSYNEQFF.

The gene calls are TRBV6-5 and TRBJ1-5; D is unclear. There are 12 residues in the CDR3. Trimming removed 7 bases from V and 0 bases from J, with 4 bases in between. Germline V gives CDR1 MNHEY, CDR2 SVGAGI. The CDR3 here is CASINSNQPQHF. In DNA, the CDR3 is TGTGCCAGCATTAATAGCAATCAGCCCCAGCATTTT.

In DNA, the CDR3 is TGTGCCAGCAGCTTAGGATATAAGGCCGCAGGTTTCCACAATGAGCAGTTCTTC. Translating it yields CASSLGYKAAGFHNEQFF. The chain uses TRBV7-9 and TRBJ2-1; D ambiguous. The CDR3 contains 18 residues. Trimming left V 1 base short and J 5 bases short, with 21 bases between. Per germline, CDR1 SEHNR and CDR2 FQNEAQ (reference sequence).

The chain joins TRBV6-5 to TRBJ2-5, with D maybe TRBD1 (6 bases). Trimming took 5 bases from V and 1 from J, leaving 14 bases between them. This CDR3 has 15 amino acids. Germline CDR1 is MNHEY and CDR2 is SVGAGI. The CDR3 protein is CASSPGQLIQETQYF. CDR3 in DNA: TGTGCCAGCAGTCCGGGACAACTAATCCAAGAGACCCAGTACTTC.

The chain combines TRBV5-8 with TRBJ1-3; a possible D gene is TRBD1 (5 bases). The V gene's germline CDR1 is SGHTS and CDR2 YDEGEE. V was clipped by 1 base and J by 0 bases, with 5 bases between them. There are 14 residues in the CDR3. The CDR3 loop is CASSLTGSGNTIYF. The CDR3 nucleotides are TGTGCCAGCAGCTTGACAGGCTCTGGAAACACCATATATTTT.

The chain joins TRBV6-6 to TRBJ2-3; 7 nucleotides match TRBD2. The germline CDR1 and CDR2 sequences are MNHNY and SVGAGI (reference sequence). The V segment lost 5 bases and the J segment 2 bases; nucleotides outside the gene matches: 7. There are 15 residues in the CDR3. This CDR3 reads CASSKAGLITDTQYF. The DNA of the CDR3 is TGTGCCAGCAGTAAAGCGGGACTCATCACAGATACGCAGTATTTT.

The V and J genes are TRBV9 and TRBJ1-1; no reliable D call. Deletions cut 0 bases from V and 3 bases from J, with 12 bases between. CDR3 length: 15 amino acids. CDR1 is SGDLS and CDR2 is YYNGEE in the germline V gene. DNA of the CDR3: TGTGCCAGCAGCGTAGACCGGTCGAGGGACACTGAAGCTTTCTTT. Its translation is CASSVDRSRDTEAFF.

The CDR3 region is CSAEELEAFF. The CDR3 nucleotides read TGCAGCGCTGAGGAGCTGGAAGCTTTCTTT. The chain employs TRBV20-1 and TRBJ1-1; D is unclear. The CDR3 runs 10 residues. CDR1 is DFQATT and CDR2 is SNEGSKA in the germline V gene (reference sequence).

The chain combines TRBV7-9 with TRBJ1-1; maybe TRBD1 (5 bases). This CDR3 has 16 residues. Per germline, CDR1 SEHNR and CDR2 FQNEAQ (reference sequence). V dropped 3 bases and J dropped 2 bases, with 16 bases sitting between them. CDR3 sequence: CASSLSQGSKNTEAFF. CDR3 nucleotides: TGTGCCAGCAGCTTGAGCCAGGGCTCAAAAAACACTGAAGCTTTCTTT.

The chain couples TRBV2 to TRBJ2-3; D perhaps matches TRBD2 (6 bases). The length of the CDR3 is 17 residues. Germline-derived CDR1 and CDR2 are SNHLY and FYNNEI. Between the trimmed V and J ends, which lost 6 bases and 4 bases, there was a span of 23 bases. CDR3 sequence: CASRGLRGELGPDTQYF. CDR3 nucleotide sequence: TGTGCCAGCAGGGGACTGCGAGGGGAGTTGGGGCCAGATACGCAGTATTTT. The variable domain in full, with the rest retrieved from reference TRBV2 and TRBJ2-3, is EPEVTQTPSHQVTQMGQEVILRCVPISNHLYFYWYRQILGQKVEFLVSFYNNEISEKSEIFDDQFSVERPDGSNFTLKIRSTKLEDSAMYFCASRGLRGELGPDTQYFGPGTRLTVL.

The CDR3 nucleotides read TGTGCCAGCAGCTTACGACAGTTCTACAATGAGCAGTTCTTC. Translated, it gives CASSLRQFYNEQFF. The rearrangement links TRBV7-3 to TRBJ2-1; TRBD1 might be the D (5 bases). Per the germline V gene, CDR1 is SGHTA and CDR2 is FQGTGA. The CDR3 totals 14 residues. The V end was cut by 2 bases, the J end by 3 bases, with 8 bases between.

The chain carries TRBV28 and TRBJ2-7; D is unresolved. The V gene lost 6 bases and the J gene lost 0 bases, with 12 bases spanning the gap. The CDR3 totals 14 residues. Looked up from germline, CDR1 is MDHEN and CDR2 is SYDVKM. CDR3 sequence (DNA): TGTGCCAGCAGCCCCCGGGTCAGCTCCTACGAGCAGTACTTC. Protein sequence: CASSPRVSSYEQYF.

The chain couples TRBV27 to TRBJ2-2; TRBD2 might be the D (6 bases). Trimming took off 0 bases at V and 6 bases at J, with 11 bases between the two ends. The CDR3 sequence is 15 residues long. Per the germline V gene, CDR1 is MNHEY and CDR2 is SMNVEV (reference sequence). The CDR3 sequence is CASSLSWGVAGELFF. DNA for the CDR3: TGTGCCAGCAGTTTATCGTGGGGGGTGGCCGGGGAGCTGTTTTTT.

This chain uses TRBV9 with TRBJ2-3, with D possibly being TRBD2 (6 bases). Germline V gives CDR1 SGDLS, CDR2 YYNGEE. This CDR3 has 15 residues. V dropped 4 bases and J dropped 3 bases, with 15 bases sitting between them. In DNA form, the CDR3 reads TGTGCCAGCAGCCCGGTGGCGGGATGGACAGATACGCAGTATTTT. Amino acids: CASSPVAGWTDTQYF.

For this clone: At one boundary the junction diverges from the germline segment, which might be a read error. This chain joins TRBV7-3 and TRBJ2-2, with D perhaps matching TRBD2 (5 bases). The CDR3 runs to 15 residues. Per germline, CDR1 SGHTA and CDR2 FQGTGA. CDR3 sequence reads: CASSLTEAKTGELFF. For the CDR3, the DNA is TGTGCCAGCAGCTTAACGGAGGCGAAAACCGGGGAGCTGTTTTTT.

The chain employs TRBV12-5 and TRBJ2-3; 9 bases fit TRBD2. V shed 1 base, J shed 3 bases, and the junction held 2 bases outside the gene matches. The CDR3 runs to 15 residues. From germline, CDR1 is LGHNT and CDR2 FRNRAP. The DNA of the CDR3 is TGTGCTAGTGGTTTGGGACTAGCGGAAACAGATACGCAGTATTTT. Translating gives CASGLGLAETDTQYF.